This TCR beta chain was retrieved from a study of cytomegalovirus exposure and HLA in healthy donors. Study results and limitations: Reportedly, HLA-A and HLA-B alleles of most subjects were accurately predicted from TCR beta. Confirmation was obtained in vitro that three CMV-associated chains are specific for CMV antigens. For most TCR beta V segments, an earlier analysis put the productive rate at about 87% or about 30% of the time. Listed as cytomegalovirus-associated were 150 to 200 TCR beta chains.

The PCR had 60 Vbeta and 13 Jbeta primers. The repertoire was sequenced with immunoSEQ multiplex PCR; TCRdb's copy has only in-frame clones and lacks some. The table has fewer than 200,000 clones, about 80% seen once. V was clipped by 0 bases and J by 2 bases, with 10 bases between them. CDR3 size: 15 residues. The germline gives CDR1 LGHNA, CDR2 YSLEER. As regards this clone: Its cognate antigen is unknown.

The sequence came from a woman aged 50 to 65 in good health and CMV-seronegative. The chain joins TRBV4-3 to TRBJ1-2; a weak D match, TRBD1 (6 bases). The sequenced material came from PBMCs. DNA for the CDR3: TGCGCCAGCAGCCAAGATGGACAGCTAAACTATGGCTACACCTTC. This translates into CASSQDGQLNYGYTF.